The 24 T cell receptor beta chains presented below share a single source sample, sequenced in a study of CXCR3-negative and CXCR3-positive naive CD8 T cells. The TRB libraries of cDNA were built by UMI-labeled 5' RACE. TCRdb re-called the 5' RACE reads and catalogs CDR3 proteins one per entry, DNA excluded. The sample table includes 50,000 to 65,000 distinct CDR3 sequences. Source material: naive CXCR3- CD8+ T cells from blood. Sample subset: CD45RO-CCR7+CD27+CD95- naive CD8+ T cells lacking CXCR3 (TNR3-). These receptors all come from a human donor in good health. Some clones in this sample may be carry-over from other donors' samples.

This clonotype is deemed medium-sized by its frequency. The rearrangement links TRBV28 to TRBJ2-3; TCRdb returns TRBD2, unconfirmable since there is no DNA. This CDR3 is 15 amino acids long. Germline CDR1 and CDR2: MDHEN and SYDVKM. The CDR3 protein is CASSPRDSYTDTQYF.

J is TRBJ2-7 and V is TRBV7-9. The CDR3 contains 14 residues. CDR1 is SEHNR and CDR2 is FQNEAQ in the germline V gene (reference sequence). The CDR3 reads CASSSTVSSYEQYF.

The rearrangement joins TRBV10-3 to TRBJ1-2. Germline CDR1 reads ENHRY; CDR2 reads SYGVKD. CDR3 length: 13 amino acids. The CDR3 spells CAISESAGSGYTF.

The J gene is TRBJ2-5, the V gene TRBV15; TCRdb picks TRBD1, but there is no DNA to check that call. CDR3 length equals 15 residues. Looked up from germline, CDR1 is LNHNV and CDR2 is YYDKDF (reference sequence). This CDR3 is CATSRGQGDTETQYF.

V usage is TRBV5-1 and J usage is TRBJ2-1; TCRdb calls TRBD2, which cannot be checked without DNA. CDR1 is SGHRS and CDR2 is YFSETQ in the germline V gene. The CDR3 sequence is 15 residues long. The CDR3 is CASSPSGGGYNEQFF.

The genes are TRBV10-1 and TRBJ1-1. This CDR3 has 11 amino acids. CDR1 and CDR2 (germline): WNHNN, SYGVQD (reference sequence). The CDR3 region is CASSEISEAFF.

This sequence joins TRBV7-7 and TRBJ2-5; TCRdb gives TRBD1 as the D gene, but with no DNA this cannot be confirmed. Germline CDR1 reads SSHAT; CDR2 reads FNYEAQ (reference sequence). The CDR3 runs to 15 residues. The CDR3 region is CASSLGNTGEETQYF. Variable domain in full (rest from reference TRBV7-7 and TRBJ2-5): GAGVSQSPRYKVTKRGQDVTLRCDPISSHATLYWYQQALGQGPEFLTYFNYEAQPDKSGLPSDRFSAERPEGSISTLTIQRTEQRDSAMYRCASSLGNTGEETQYFGPGTRLLVL.

The chain carries TRBV28 and TRBJ2-5. The germline gives CDR1 MDHEN, CDR2 SYDVKM. The CDR3 totals 11 residues. CDR3 in amino acids: CASTQEGTQYF.

The rearrangement uses TRBV29-1 and TRBJ2-2. The CDR3 sequence is 14 residues long. Germline assignment: CDR1 SQVTM and CDR2 ANQGSEA. The CDR3 is CSVENDLNTGELFF.

The chain links TRBV6-5 to TRBJ2-7. Germline CDR1 and CDR2: MNHEY and SVGAGI. CDR3 length: 14 amino acids. The CDR3 is CASSVSRTRYEQYF.

The chain links TRBV10-1 to TRBJ2-3; TCRdb returns TRBD1, unconfirmable since there is no DNA. Germline assignment: CDR1 WNHNN and CDR2 SYGVQD (reference sequence). The CDR3 runs 14 residues. The CDR3 sequence: CASSPRQGADTQYF.

V usage is TRBV7-6 and J usage is TRBJ1-1; TCRdb names TRBD1, which stays unverified in the absence of DNA. Germline V gene lookup returns CDR1 SGHVS and CDR2 FNYEAQ. The CDR3 has 15 amino acids. CDR3 amino acids: CASSLGTGPNTEAFF.

V gene TRBV6-2 or TRBV6-3 combines with J gene TRBJ2-7; lacking DNA, the TRBD1 call made by TCRdb goes unchecked. Germline assignment: CDR1 MNHEY and CDR2 SVGEGT. CDR3 length: 14 residues. CDR3 amino acids: CASSRTGGIDEQYF.

The chain employs TRBV29-1 and TRBJ2-7; the TCRdb D gene call, TRBD1, has no DNA to confirm it. Germline V lookup: CDR1 SQVTM, CDR2 ANQGSEA. The CDR3 is 12 residues long. CDR3 region: CSVQGAVDEQYF.

V gene TRBV7-9 combines with J gene TRBJ2-5; the TRBD1 assignment by TCRdb is unverifiable without DNA. This CDR3 region has 14 residues. The germline CDR1 and CDR2 sequences are SEHNR and FQNEAQ (reference sequence). This chain's CDR3 is CASTQRTSQETQYF.

V usage is TRBV6-6 and J usage is TRBJ2-5; the D call from TCRdb, TRBD2, cannot be confirmed without DNA. CDR3 length: 14 amino acids. Per germline, CDR1 MNHNY and CDR2 SVGAGI (reference sequence). The chain's CDR3 is CASSTSGVEETQYF.

The chain uses TRBV6-2 or TRBV6-3 and TRBJ2-1; TCRdb's assignment of TRBD1 cannot be checked, as there is no DNA. Looked up from germline, CDR1 is MNHEY and CDR2 is SVGEGT. The CDR3 consists of 12 residues. The CDR3 region is CGTGQYYNEQFF.

The rearrangement joins TRBV15 to TRBJ1-1. Per germline, CDR1 LNHNV and CDR2 YYDKDF (reference sequence). The CDR3 length is 12 residues. The CDR3 reads CAPADGCTEAFF. Variable domain in full (rest from reference TRBV15 and TRBJ1-1): DAMVIQNPRYQVTQFGKPVTLSCSQTLNHNVMYWYQQKSSQAPKLLFHYYDKDFNNEADTPDNFQSRRPNTSFCFLDIRSPGLGDTAMYLCAPADGCTEAFFGQGTRLTVV.

The chain is built from TRBV10-1 and TRBJ2-6; TCRdb names TRBD2, which stays unverified in the absence of DNA. CDR3 length: 23 amino acids. Germline V gene lookup returns CDR1 WNHNN and CDR2 SYGVQD (reference sequence). CDR3 amino acids: CASSDPGSRMGLAGVSGANVLTF.

The chain has TRBV28 and TRBJ2-1; the D call from TCRdb, TRBD2, cannot be confirmed without DNA. In germline, CDR1 is MDHEN, CDR2 SYDVKM. The CDR3 extends over 16 amino acids. CDR3: CASSLRAAASYNEQFF.

This sequence joins TRBV29-1 and TRBJ2-2; TCRdb's D call, TRBD1, is unchecked because there is no DNA. Germline CDR1 reads SQVTM; CDR2 reads ANQGSEA. CDR3 length equals 16 residues. The CDR3 loop reads CSVEVGARGETGELFF.

Its frequency marks this clonotype as medium-sized. The chain has TRBV4-3 and TRBJ1-4; the D call of TRBD1 rests on TCRdb alone, since no DNA is present to check it. Germline lookup yields CDR1 LGHNA and CDR2 YSLEER. The CDR3 covers 16 residues. The CDR3 is CASSQDVGGGVEKLFF.

The J gene is TRBJ1-5, the V gene TRBV3-1; TCRdb's assignment of TRBD1 cannot be checked, as there is no DNA. The germline V gene has CDR1 LGHDT and CDR2 YNNKEL (reference sequence). The CDR3 totals 16 residues. This CDR3 is CASSPETGAGAQPQHF.

The rearrangement uses TRBV12-3 or TRBV12-4 and TRBJ2-2; TCRdb calls TRBD2, which cannot be checked without DNA. CDR3 length equals 12 residues. CDR3 region: CASLAEAGELFF.